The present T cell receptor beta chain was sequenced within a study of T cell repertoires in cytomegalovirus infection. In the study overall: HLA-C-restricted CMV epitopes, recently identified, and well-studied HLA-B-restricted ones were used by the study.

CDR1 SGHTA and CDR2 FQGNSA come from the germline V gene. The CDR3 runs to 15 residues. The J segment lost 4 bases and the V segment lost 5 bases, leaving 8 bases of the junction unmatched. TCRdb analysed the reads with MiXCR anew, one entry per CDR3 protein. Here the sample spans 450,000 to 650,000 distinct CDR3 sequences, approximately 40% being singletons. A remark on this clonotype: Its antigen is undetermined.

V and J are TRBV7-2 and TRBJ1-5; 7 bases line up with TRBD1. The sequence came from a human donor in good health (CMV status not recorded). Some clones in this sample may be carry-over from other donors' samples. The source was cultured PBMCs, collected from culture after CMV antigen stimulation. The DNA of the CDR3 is TGTGCCAGCAGCAGACAGGGTGTTTGGAATCAGCCCCAGCATTTT. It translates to CASSRQGVWNQPQHF. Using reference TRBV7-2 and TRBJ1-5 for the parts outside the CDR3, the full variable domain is GAGVSQSPSNKVTEKGKDVELRCDPISGHTALYWYRQSLGQGLEFLIYFQGNSAPDKSGLPSDRFSAERTGGSVSTLTIQRTQQEDSAVYLCASSRQGVWNQPQHFGDGTRLSIL.